Listed here are 10 T cell receptor beta chains from one sample, sequenced in a study of shared clonotypes between healthy human individuals. Clones were read by immunoSEQ multiplex PCR, and TCRdb kept only the in-frame ones, dropping some. The table shows 950,000 to 1,300,000 clones, with 65% to 75% occurring only once. Sequenced: memory CD4+ T cells sorted from blood. Subset denoted: CD45RA-negative fraction. These receptors all come from a man in his late teens or twenties in good health.

This sequence joins TRBV4-2 and TRBJ2-4; TRBD1 agrees at 8 bases. Germline trimming cut 0 bases from V and 2 bases from J; bases unmatched to any gene: 6. The germline V gene encodes CDR1 LGHNA and CDR2 YNFKEQ. This CDR3 is built from 17 residues. The CDR3 is CASSQDSDRATKNIQYF. The CDR3 coding sequence is TGTGCCAGCAGCCAAGACTCGGACAGGGCAACCAAAAACATTCAGTACTTC.

The chain is built from TRBV6-5 and TRBJ2-7; 8 bases map to TRBD1. V gave up 6 bases and J gave up 7 bases; unmatched junction bases: 11. Germline loops: CDR1 MNHEY, CDR2 SVGAGI. CDR3 length equals 14 residues. This chain's CDR3 is CASSPGQGAREQYF. DNA of the CDR3: TGTGCCAGCAGCCCCGGGCAGGGGGCGCGAGAGCAGTACTTC.

The chain recombines TRBV6-1 with TRBJ1-1; D remains ambiguous. Germline assignment: CDR1 MNHNS and CDR2 SASEGT. CDR3 size: 13 residues. Trimming took off 6 bases at V and 4 bases at J, with 12 bases between the two ends. The CDR3, as DNA: TGTGCCAGCAGGCCAGGAGCTGGCACTGAAGCTTTCTTT. Translation gives CASRPGAGTEAFF.

This rearrangement joins TRBV19 to TRBJ2-3, with unresolved D. This CDR3 comprises 13 residues. Germline loops: CDR1 LNHDA, CDR2 SQIVND (reference sequence). The V end was cut by 8 bases, the J end by 2 bases, with 11 bases between. The CDR3 DNA reads as TGTGCCAGTGGTCGTTCGAACACAGATACGCAGTATTTT. It is translated as CASGRSNTDTQYF.

The chain carries TRBV5-4 and TRBJ2-1; 12 bases are shared with TRBD2. V shed 1 base, J shed 6 bases, and the junction held 2 bases outside the gene matches. Germline-derived CDR1 and CDR2 are SGHNT and YYREEE (reference sequence). CDR3 length: 15 amino acids. CDR3 sequence: CASSLQLAGGNEQFF. The CDR3 DNA reads as TGTGCCAGCAGCTTGCAACTAGCGGGAGGCAATGAGCAGTTCTTC.

The chain is built from TRBV5-4 and TRBJ1-2; TRBD1 aligns across 8 bases. Germline CDR1 is SGHNT and CDR2 is YYREEE (reference sequence). Trimming at V came to 3 bases and at J to 6 bases, leaving 7 bases not matched to a gene. The CDR3 is made up of 14 amino acids. CDR3 amino acids: CASSSPTGANGYTF. The CDR3, as DNA: TGTGCCAGCAGCTCCCCGACAGGGGCAAATGGCTACACCTTC. Full variable domain (missing parts from reference TRBV5-4 and TRBJ1-2): ETGVTQSPTHLIKTRGQQVTLRCSSQSGHNTVSWYQQALGQGPQFIFQYYREEENGRGNFPPRFSGLQFPNYSSELNVNALELDDSALYLCASSSPTGANGYTFGSGTRLTVV.

A note on this clone: The sample has other DNA sequences that encode this CDR3 too. The chain is built from TRBV28 and TRBJ2-7, with 7 positions matching TRBD1. There are 13 residues in the CDR3. The ends lost 5 bases at V and 0 bases at J; junction bases unmatched: 1. Germline values: CDR1 MDHEN, CDR2 SYDVKM. In DNA, the CDR3 is TGTGCCAGCAGTCGGGACAGCTCCTACGAGCAGTACTTC. Translation: CASSRDSSYEQYF.

The rearrangement joins TRBV5-1 to TRBJ2-2; 13 positions match TRBD2. Germline CDR1 SGHRS, CDR2 YFSETQ. J lost 1 base, V lost 0 bases, and 9 bases had no gene match. The CDR3 is made up of 20 amino acids. CDR3 nucleotides: TGCGCCAGCAGCTTGGCCGTCCCGGGACTAGCGGGAATGAACACCGGGGAGCTGTTTTTT. Its translation is CASSLAVPGLAGMNTGELFF.

The V call is TRBV19, the J call TRBJ2-1; TRBD1 matches 7 bases. Losses at the gene ends were 4 bases for V and 4 bases for J; bases not matched to a gene: 4. This CDR3 has 14 residues. Germline CDR1 reads LNHDA; CDR2 reads SQIVND (reference sequence). CDR3: CASSTGTAYNEQFF. DNA for the CDR3: TGTGCCAGTAGTACGGGGACAGCTTACAATGAGCAGTTCTTC. The full variable domain, rest sourced from reference TRBV19 and TRBJ2-1, is DGGITQSPKYLFRKEGQNVTLSCEQNLNHDAMYWYRQDPGQGLRLIYYSQIVNDFQKGDIAEGYSVSREKKESFPLTVTSAQKNPTAFYLCASSTGTAYNEQFFGPGTRLTVL.

The V and J genes are TRBV9 and TRBJ1-5, with 7 bases matching TRBD1. This CDR3 region has 14 residues. Trimming cost V 0 bases and J 7 bases; bases outside gene matches: 4. The V gene's germline CDR1 is SGDLS and CDR2 YYNGEE. For the CDR3, the DNA is TGTGCCAGCAGCGTAGGACAGGGTACGCAGCCCCAGCATTTT. It translates to CASSVGQGTQPQHF.